This entry lists 10 T cell receptor beta chains sequenced from one sample in a study of T-cell memory formation after mild COVID-19. TCRdb reanalysed the 5' RACE reads using MiXCR and keeps one entry per CDR3 protein. Among 310,000 or so distinct CDR3 sequences listed, roughly 15% were seen once. The sequencing sample was made of PBMCs or a T cell subset sorted from them (not recorded which). The receptors derive from a man younger than 30 who had mild COVID-19 (a few samples of this study predate the infection). Cell type and time point are not known.

This clonotype came up a few times. This chain joins TRBV6-6 and TRBJ2-7, with 9 bases that match TRBD2. This CDR3 has 15 amino acids. J lost 2 bases, V lost 6 bases, and 8 bases had no gene match. Germline CDR1 reads MNHNY; CDR2 reads SVGAGI (reference sequence). CDR3 loop: CASRGVASGAYEQYF. The CDR3 DNA follows: TGTGCCAGCAGGGGGGTCGCTAGCGGGGCCTACGAGCAGTACTTC.

The sample holds many counts of this clonotype. The chain links TRBV18 to TRBJ2-1, with D possibly matching TRBD1 (5 bases). Looked up from germline, CDR1 is KGHSH and CDR2 is LQKENI. Trimming stripped 2 bases from V and 5 bases from J, with 10 bases between. The CDR3 loop spans 14 amino acids. The CDR3 protein is CASSPGARDNEQFF. As DNA, the CDR3 is TGTGCCAGCTCACCAGGGGCAAGGGACAATGAGCAGTTCTTC.

This clonotype was counted only a few times. The genes are TRBV6-2 or TRBV6-3 and TRBJ2-5; D assignment may be TRBD1 or TRBD2 (6 bases each). The germline CDR1 and CDR2 sequences are MNHEY and SVGEGT. The CDR3 is 14 amino acids. Trimming cost V 7 bases and J 4 bases, with 16 bases left between them. Here the CDR3 DNA reads TGTGCCAGCACCGAGGGGGGCAACTTAGAGACCCAGTACTTC. This gives the protein CASTEGGNLETQYF.

V and J are TRBV7-2 and TRBJ1-2, with 9 bases aligning to TRBD1. J was trimmed by 8 bases and V by 1 base; bases with no gene match: 5. CDR3 size: 14 residues. Germline CDR1 SGHTA, CDR2 FQGNSA. The CDR3 sequence is CASSLGDRVKGYTF. The CDR3 coding sequence is TGTGCCAGCAGCTTAGGGGACAGGGTAAAAGGCTACACCTTC.

This rearrangement joins TRBV10-2 to TRBJ2-6; 12 bases agree with TRBD1. Germline V CDR1 and CDR2: WSHSY, SAAADI. V lost 6 bases to trimming and J lost 3 bases; unmatched junction nucleotides: 12. There are 19 residues in the CDR3. CDR3 sequence: CASSPLPGQGARGANVLTF. The CDR3 DNA follows: TGCGCCAGCAGCCCACTTCCGGGACAGGGGGCGCGTGGGGCCAACGTCCTGACTTTC.

This clonotype was detected a few times. This rearrangement joins TRBV7-2 to TRBJ2-7; TRBD2 matches 8 bases. The V segment lost 5 bases and the J segment 8 bases; nucleotides outside the gene matches: 8. From germline, CDR1 is SGHTA and CDR2 FQGNSA. CDR3 length: 13 residues. CDR3 in DNA: TGTGCCAGCAGCCCCCGCGGGGGGACAAAGCAGTACGTC. Translating it yields CASSPRGGTKQYV.

This clonotype was counted at least ten times. The rearrangement uses TRBV7-9 and TRBJ2-3; D may be TRBD1 or TRBD2 (5 bases each). V was pared by 2 bases and J by 6 bases, with 12 bases between. CDR3 size: 14 residues. Germline values: CDR1 SEHNR, CDR2 FQNEAQ (reference sequence). CDR3 sequence reads: CASSLPGAADTQYF. CDR3 bases: TGTGCCAGCAGCTTACCCGGGGCAGCTGATACGCAGTATTTT.

This clonotype occurred many times. The chain links TRBV12-3 or TRBV12-4 to TRBJ2-1; 13 bases are shared with TRBD2. After removal of 6 bases from V and 10 bases from J, the junction contained 6 bases not matched to a gene. The CDR3 has 14 residues. In DNA, the CDR3 is TGTGCCAGCAGCCCCGGACTAGCGGGGGTAGAGCAGTTCTTC. Translated: CASSPGLAGVEQFF.

This clonotype was found a few times. V is TRBV11-2 and J is TRBJ2-7, with D uncertain. Trimming pared 4 bases from V and 3 bases from J, leaving 4 bases between. Looked up from germline, CDR1 is SGHAT and CDR2 is FQNNGV. This CDR3 is 11 amino acids long. The CDR3 sequence: CASSSHYEQYV. CDR3 coding DNA: TGTGCCAGCAGCTCGCACTACGAGCAGTACGTC.

The table lists this clonotype with many counts. The rearrangement joins TRBV20-1 to TRBJ1-1; 8 nucleotides agree with TRBD1. The ends lost 0 bases at V and 5 bases at J; junction bases unmatched: 8. This CDR3 has 15 residues. The germline V gene encodes CDR1 DFQATT and CDR2 SNEGSKA (reference sequence). DNA for the CDR3: TGCAGTGCTAGAGATCACAGGGGGAGGTGGACTGAAGCTTTCTTT. Translated: CSARDHRGRWTEAFF.